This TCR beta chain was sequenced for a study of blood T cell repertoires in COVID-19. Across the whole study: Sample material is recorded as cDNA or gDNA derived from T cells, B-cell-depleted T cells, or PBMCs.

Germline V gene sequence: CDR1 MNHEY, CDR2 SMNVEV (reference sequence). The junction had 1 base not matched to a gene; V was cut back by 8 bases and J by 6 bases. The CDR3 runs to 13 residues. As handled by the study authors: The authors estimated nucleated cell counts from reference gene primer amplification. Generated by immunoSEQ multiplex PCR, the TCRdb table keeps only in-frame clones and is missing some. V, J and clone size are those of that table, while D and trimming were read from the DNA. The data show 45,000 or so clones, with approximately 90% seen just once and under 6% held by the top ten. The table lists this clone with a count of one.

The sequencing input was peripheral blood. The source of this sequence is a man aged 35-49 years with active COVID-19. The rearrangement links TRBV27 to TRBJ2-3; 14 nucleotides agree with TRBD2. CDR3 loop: CASGTSGSDTQYF. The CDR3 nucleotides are TGTGCCAGCGGGACTAGCGGGAGTGATACGCAGTATTTT.